This passage covers 16 T cell receptor beta chains from one sample sequenced in a study of cytomegalovirus exposure and HLA in healthy donors. The PCR was carried out with 60 Vbeta primers and 13 Jbeta primers. The table came from immunoSEQ multiplex PCR; TCRdb's copy has only in-frame clones and leaves some out. Recorded here are 45,000 to 50,000 clones; the top ten clones represent about 17%. Sample: PBMCs. These receptors were taken from a male donor in good health and CMV-seronegative.

The chain combines TRBV30 with TRBJ1-6; a possible D gene is TRBD1 (5 bases). Trimming took 5 bases from V and 0 from J, leaving 11 bases between them. The germline V gene has CDR1 GTSNPN and CDR2 SVGIG (reference sequence). The CDR3 runs to 15 residues. In DNA, the CDR3 is TGTGCCTGGCGAAACAGGAGCTCCTATAATTCACCCCTCCACTTT. It encodes CAWRNRSSYNSPLHF.

This sequence joins TRBV9 and TRBJ2-7; 11 bases match TRBD2. CDR1 and CDR2 (germline): SGDLS, YYNGEE. V lost 1 base and J lost 8; bases outside the gene matches: 11. The CDR3 loop spans 16 amino acids. CDR3 DNA sequence: TGTGCCAGCAGCGTATCCGACCTGGGACTAGCGGCAAAGCAGTACTTC. Translating it yields CASSVSDLGLAAKQYF.

The chain uses TRBV2 and TRBJ2-7; D call uncertain. Germline loops: CDR1 SNHLY, CDR2 FYNNEI. The CDR3 spans 14 residues. V was cut by 6 bases and J by 7 bases, with 19 bases left in between. The CDR3 loop reads CASRVTGNPREQYF. The CDR3 DNA follows: TGTGCCAGCAGAGTGACTGGAAACCCTAGGGAGCAGTACTTC.

The rearrangement uses TRBV30 and TRBJ2-2; unclear D gene. CDR3 length: 17 residues. Germline CDR1 and CDR2: GTSNPN and SVGIG (reference sequence). Trimming removed 3 bases at V and 0 bases at J, with 17 bases between. For the CDR3, the DNA is TGTGCCTGGAGCCTCCAGGTGGGCAGGACGAACACCGGGGAGCTGTTTTTT. This encodes CAWSLQVGRTNTGELFF.

Concerning this clone itself: An end of the junction does not agree with germline; a read error may underlie this. The chain has TRBV18 and TRBJ1-5; D is undetermined. The germline gives CDR1 KGHSH, CDR2 LQKENI. The CDR3 consists of 14 residues. The CDR3 sequence is CASSPQGSDQPQHF. In nucleotides, the CDR3 is TGTGCCAGCTCACCACAGGGTAGCGATCAGCCCCAGCATTTT.

The CDR3 reads CASSQGLQNSYEQYF. Here the CDR3 DNA reads TGCGCCAGCAGCCAAGGACTGCAAAACTCCTACGAGCAGTACTTC. V is TRBV4-1 and J is TRBJ2-5; no clear D. With the DNA end fitting TRBJ2-7 better, the J assignment may be wrong. CDR3 length equals 15 residues. Germline values: CDR1 MGHRA, CDR2 YSYEKL.

The CDR3 here is CASSAQGRYGYTF. CDR3 DNA: TGTGCCAGCAGTGCACAGGGTCGCTATGGCTACACCTTC. The chain combines TRBV6-5 with TRBJ1-2; a weak D match, TRBD1 (6 bases). V was cut by 5 bases and J by 4 bases, with 11 bases left in between. Germline CDR1 reads MNHEY; CDR2 reads SVGAGI. The CDR3 runs to 13 residues.

The chain is built from TRBV6-1 and TRBJ1-1; D is unresolved. Germline V lookup: CDR1 MNHNS, CDR2 SASEGT. The CDR3 covers 12 residues. V gave up 7 bases and J gave up 0 bases, with 6 bases separating them. CDR3 sequence: CASNRMNTEAFF. The CDR3 DNA reads TGTGCCAGCAACAGAATGAACACTGAAGCTTTCTTT.

This sequence joins TRBV27 and TRBJ1-6; 10 positions match TRBD1. V shed 6 bases and J 6 bases; nucleotides not matched to a gene: 2. CDR1 MNHEY and CDR2 SMNVEV come from the germline V gene (reference sequence). This CDR3 is 14 amino acids long. CDR3 in amino acids: CASSRDRGNSPLHF. CDR3 bases: TGTGCCAGCAGCCGGGACAGGGGTAATTCACCCCTCCACTTT.

The V gene is TRBV19, the J gene TRBJ1-2; perhaps TRBD1 as D (5 bases). Trimming removed 3 bases at V and 5 bases at J, with 7 bases between. The CDR3 spans 12 residues. Germline CDR1 reads LNHDA; CDR2 reads SQIVND (reference sequence). The CDR3 DNA follows: TGTGCCAGTAGTATGGCAGGGTATGGCTACACCTTC. Encoded protein: CASSMAGYGYTF.

The chain employs TRBV5-1 and TRBJ2-2; TRBD2 matches at 7 bases. Germline V lookup: CDR1 SGHRS, CDR2 YFSETQ. V dropped 7 bases and J dropped 1; count of bases not matched to a gene: 7. The CDR3 sequence is 15 residues long. CDR3 sequence reads: CASGWGGENTGELFF. CDR3 sequence (DNA): TGCGCCAGCGGATGGGGGGGGGAGAACACCGGGGAGCTGTTTTTT.

This chain connects TRBV9 to TRBJ2-3, with TRBD2 identical over 10 bases. The ends lost 2 bases at V and 0 bases at J; junction bases unmatched: 0. Germline loops: CDR1 SGDLS, CDR2 YYNGEE. The length of the CDR3 is 15 residues. The CDR3 DNA reads as TGTGCCAGCAGCGTGACTAGCGGGAGCACAGATACGCAGTATTTT. This encodes CASSVTSGSTDTQYF.

The chain is built from TRBV7-9 and TRBJ1-1; 8 nucleotides agree with TRBD1. Trimming removed 5 bases from V and 10 bases from J; junction bases left unmatched: 15. This CDR3 contains 15 residues. Per germline, CDR1 SEHNR and CDR2 FQNEAQ (reference sequence). In DNA, the CDR3 is TGTGCCAGCAGCCCCGACCGGGACAGGTCCCGTAGAGCTTTCTTT. The encoded protein is CASSPDRDRSRRAFF.

The J gene is TRBJ2-3, the V gene TRBV4-1, with D perhaps TRBD2 (5 bases). CDR1 and CDR2 (germline): MGHRA, YSYEKL. The CDR3 extends over 13 amino acids. V lost 4 bases to trimming and J lost 4 bases, with 9 bases between them. CDR3 sequence reads: CASSLGSSDTQYF. The CDR3 nucleotides are TGCGCCAGCAGCCTAGGGAGTTCAGATACGCAGTATTTT.

The rearrangement links TRBV29-1 to TRBJ2-7; no clear D gene. CDR1 and CDR2 (germline): SQVTM, ANQGSEA. The CDR3 length is 11 residues. Trimming removed 4 bases at V and 2 bases at J, with 6 bases between. CDR3 sequence (DNA): TGCAGCGTTGTAGTGGCCTACGAGCAGTACTTC. Protein product: CSVVVAYEQYF.

V gene TRBV19 combines with J gene TRBJ1-1; D is unresolved. Trimming took 4 bases from V and 1 from J, leaving 10 bases between them. The CDR3 totals 14 residues. Per germline, CDR1 LNHDA and CDR2 SQIVND (reference sequence). CDR3 sequence: CASSTPTGNTEAFF. The CDR3 DNA reads as TGTGCCAGTAGTACCCCCACGGGGAACACTGAAGCTTTCTTT.